One and the same sample provided the 30 T cell receptor beta chains below, sequenced in a study of blood T cell repertoires in COVID-19 (dated by TCRdb to about 2020). The library came from the immunoSEQ multiplex PCR assay. The immuneACCESS repertoire file appears here via TCRdb, limited to in-frame rearrangements. These files lack a portion of the clones; in checked studies, under half of the deficit traces to unresolved V genes, and the cause of the others is not known. The sample profile shows some 270,000 clones; 80% to 90% of them were found once. The top ten constitute 5% to 8% of the sample. Sequencing used PBMCs or T cells enriched from blood (not recorded which). The source is a woman in her forties or fifties who had been exposed to COVID-19.

The rearrangement joins TRBV30 to TRBJ2-1, with 13 bases fitting TRBD2. Germline trimming cut 2 bases from V and 5 bases from J; bases unmatched to any gene: 9. Germline assignment: CDR1 GTSNPN and CDR2 SVGIG (reference sequence). The length of the CDR3 is 17 residues. The CDR3 bases are TGTGCCTGGAGTCAGGGACTAGCGGGGATTGTGAACAATGAGCAGTTCTTC. The encoded protein is CAWSQGLAGIVNNEQFF.

This clone was counted only a few times. The rearrangement joins TRBV5-6 to TRBJ1-2, with a tentative D call TRBD1 (5 bases). The germline V gene has CDR1 SGHDT and CDR2 YYEEEE. The CDR3 loop spans 14 amino acids. V lost 6 bases and J 5 bases, leaving 17 bases between the germline ends. CDR3 nucleotide sequence: TGTGCCAGCACTGAGATAGGGGTTTTATATGGCTACACCTTC. Protein: CASTEIGVLYGYTF.

The rearrangement joins TRBV20-1 to TRBJ2-7, with 9 bases identical to TRBD2. The CDR3 covers 14 residues. V was pared by 3 bases and J by 5 bases, with 8 bases of the junction left unmatched. CDR1 and CDR2 from the germline V gene are DFQATT and SNEGSKA (reference sequence). The CDR3 is CSASGLAGSNEQYF. The DNA for the CDR3 is TGCAGTGCTAGTGGGCTAGCGGGGTCAAACGAGCAGTACTTC.

The J gene is TRBJ1-6, the V gene TRBV2; D remains ambiguous. The germline V gene has CDR1 SNHLY and CDR2 FYNNEI. Between the trimmed V and J ends, which lost 7 bases and 6 bases, there was a span of 13 bases. The CDR3 is made up of 14 amino acids. CDR3 nucleotides: TGTGCCAGCAATGCTCGAACCGGTAATTCACCCCTCCACTTT. The encoded protein is CASNARTGNSPLHF. Complete variable domain (other parts from reference TRBV2 and TRBJ1-6): EPEVTQTPSHQVTQMGQEVILRCVPISNHLYFYWYRQILGQKVEFLVSFYNNEISEKSEIFDDQFSVERPDGSNFTLKIRSTKLEDSAMYFCASNARTGNSPLHFGNGTRLTVT.

The chain combines TRBV7-2 with TRBJ1-1; weak D call: TRBD1 (6 bases). The CDR3 consists of 15 residues. The germline V gene has CDR1 SGHTA and CDR2 FQGNSA. Between the trimmed V and J ends, which lost 1 base and 6 bases, there was a span of 15 bases. The CDR3 loop reads CASSLVSRGISEAFF. The CDR3 DNA sequence: TGTGCCAGCAGCTTAGTGAGCAGGGGTATCTCTGAAGCTTTCTTT.

This clone was detected only once. The genes are TRBV9 and TRBJ1-1; 7 bases map to TRBD1. This CDR3 region has 14 residues. The germline gives CDR1 SGDLS, CDR2 YYNGEE. J lost 11 bases, V lost 4 bases, and 14 bases had no gene match. As DNA, the CDR3 is TGTGCCAGCAGCATGGACCGGGGGGGACAGCAGGCTTTCTTT. Protein sequence: CASSMDRGGQQAFF.

The V and J genes are TRBV7-8 and TRBJ2-1, with a tentative D call TRBD2 (6 bases). Trimming removed 4 bases from V and 6 bases from J, with 13 bases in between. There are 14 residues in the CDR3. Germline V gene lookup returns CDR1 SGHVS and CDR2 FQNEAQ. Here the CDR3 reads CASSWPGTSNEQFF. Written as DNA, the CDR3 is TGTGCCAGCAGCTGGCCCGGGACTTCCAATGAGCAGTTCTTC. Looking up the rest from reference TRBV7-8 and TRBJ2-1 gives the full variable domain: GAGVSQSPRYKVAKRGQDVALRCDPISGHVSLFWYQQALGQGPEFLTYFQNEAQLDKSGLPSDRFFAERPEGSVSTLKIQRTQQEDSAVYLCASSWPGTSNEQFFGPGTRLTVL.

The chain is built from TRBV7-9 and TRBJ2-3; D might be TRBD2 (6 bases). Germline V gene sequence: CDR1 SEHNR, CDR2 FQNEAQ (reference sequence). With 3 bases removed from V and 1 base from J, the gap between germline ends came to 8 bases. CDR3 length: 14 amino acids. CDR3 loop: CASSLGGRTDTQYF. The DNA for the CDR3 is TGTGCCAGCAGCTTGGGGGGACGCACAGATACGCAGTATTTT.

The chain couples TRBV29-1 to TRBJ2-1, with D maybe TRBD2 (7 bases). The CDR3 totals 13 residues. Germline assignment: CDR1 SQVTM and CDR2 ANQGSEA. The V end was cut by 4 bases, the J end by 7 bases, with 14 bases between. CDR3 amino acids: CSVGRGGPNEQFF. The DNA of the CDR3 is TGCAGCGTTGGAAGGGGGGGACCTAATGAGCAGTTCTTC.

CDR3 coding DNA: TGTGCCATCAGTGCAGGTAGCGGGGGGTTCGATACGCAGTATTTT. Protein: CAISAGSGGFDTQYF. This rearrangement joins TRBV10-3 to TRBJ2-3; 10 bases match TRBD2. Germline CDR1 and CDR2: ENHRY and SYGVKD. This CDR3 is built from 15 residues. The V gene end was trimmed by 4 bases and the J gene end by 6 bases; junction bases not matched to a gene: 7.

The CDR3 coding sequence is TGTGCCAGCTCACCATCACAGTCAGGGGGCTACACCTTC. As protein: CASSPSQSGGYTF. The rearrangement joins TRBV18 to TRBJ1-2; TRBD1 is a possible D gene (5 bases). Germline V gene data show CDR1 as KGHSH and CDR2 as LQKENI. Deletions cut 2 bases from V and 8 bases from J, with 12 bases between. The CDR3 contains 13 residues.

The rearrangement joins TRBV7-9 to TRBJ2-5, with TRBD2 matching over 9 bases. Trimming took 5 bases from V and 5 from J; bases not matched to a gene: 12. The CDR3 is made up of 16 amino acids. Germline CDR1 is SEHNR and CDR2 is FQNEAQ (reference sequence). The CDR3: CASSTSSGVRGETQYF. The CDR3 DNA is TGTGCCAGCAGCACATCTAGCGGGGTTCGAGGGGAGACCCAGTACTTC. Full variable domain (remainder filled in from reference TRBV7-9 and TRBJ2-5): DTGVSQNPRHKITKRGQNVTFRCDPISEHNRLYWYRQTLGQGPEFLTYFQNEAQLEKSRLLSDRFSAERPKGSFSTLEIQRTEQGDSAMYLCASSTSSGVRGETQYFGPGTRLLVL.

This sequence joins TRBV29-1 and TRBJ2-7; either TRBD1 or TRBD2 may fit D (6 bases each). Per germline, CDR1 SQVTM and CDR2 ANQGSEA. The V end lost 7 bases, the J end lost 3 bases, and 16 bases lay between the germline ends. CDR3 length: 13 residues. The CDR3 protein is CSAGGTPGYEQYF. In nucleotides, the CDR3 is TGCAGCGCCGGCGGGACACCCGGCTACGAGCAGTACTTC.

The chain couples TRBV28 to TRBJ1-1, with no clear D. V was shortened by 6 bases and J by 4 bases, with 15 bases between the two germline ends. The CDR3 sequence is 14 residues long. In germline, CDR1 is MDHEN, CDR2 SYDVKM. Written as DNA, the CDR3 is TGTGCCAGCAGCCTGACGGGTGGAGTCACTGAAGCTTTCTTT. Its translation is CASSLTGGVTEAFF.

As concerns this clone: Within the sample, other DNA sequences also encode this same CDR3. The chain links TRBV12-3 or TRBV12-4 to TRBJ1-5; TRBD1 aligns across 10 bases. The CDR3 consists of 12 residues. V lost 11 bases to trimming and J lost 7 bases; unmatched junction nucleotides: 5. DNA of the CDR3: TGTGCCTCCCGGACAGGGGGACAGCCCCAGCATTTT. It specifies CASRTGGQPQHF.

The rearrangement links TRBV7-9 to TRBJ1-1; tentative D call: TRBD1 (5 bases). The CDR3 consists of 15 residues. The V and J ends lost 3 bases and 0 bases respectively, with 11 bases between them. Looked up from germline, CDR1 is SEHNR and CDR2 is FQNEAQ (reference sequence). CDR3 nucleotide sequence: TGTGCCAGCAGCTTTCTTCAGGGTATGAACACTGAAGCTTTCTTT. It codes for CASSFLQGMNTEAFF.

The chain combines TRBV6-2 or TRBV6-3 with TRBJ1-3; D is unresolved. The CDR3 consists of 15 residues. V was shortened by 0 bases and J by 4 bases, with 10 bases between the two germline ends. CDR1 MNHEY and CDR2 SVGEGT come from the germline V gene. The CDR3 protein is CASSYSRGNGNTIYF. CDR3 bases: TGTGCCAGCAGTTACTCGAGAGGGAACGGAAACACCATATATTTT.

The V gene is TRBV7-2, the J gene TRBJ2-1; 9 bases map to TRBD2. The CDR3 totals 15 residues. Germline loops: CDR1 SGHTA, CDR2 FQGNSA. J gave up 8 bases and V 6 bases, and 11 bases lay outside the gene matches. The CDR3 loop is CASSSRGGLNDEQFF. The CDR3 DNA reads as TGTGCCAGCAGTTCGCGGGGGGGCCTCAATGATGAGCAGTTCTTC.

The V gene is TRBV7-8, the J gene TRBJ2-1, with 7 bases fitting TRBD2. V trimming: 2 bases; J trimming: 5 bases; junction bases outside the gene matches: 12. The CDR3 runs to 17 residues. CDR1 and CDR2 from the germline V gene are SGHVS and FQNEAQ. This CDR3 is CASSLRLSGVLDNEQFF. Here the CDR3 DNA reads TGTGCCAGCAGCTTACGGTTGAGCGGGGTTCTAGACAATGAGCAGTTCTTC.

V and J are TRBV2 and TRBJ2-1, with D unclear. V lost 7 bases to trimming and J lost 4 bases, with 14 bases between them. Looked up from germline, CDR1 is SNHLY and CDR2 is FYNNEI. CDR3 length: 14 amino acids. The CDR3 DNA sequence: TGTGCCAGCACCCCCCTAGTTACGTACAATGAGCAGTTCTTC. It encodes CASTPLVTYNEQFF. The complete variable domain, with remaining parts taken from reference TRBV2 and TRBJ2-1, reads EPEVTQTPSHQVTQMGQEVILRCVPISNHLYFYWYRQILGQKVEFLVSFYNNEISEKSEIFDDQFSVERPDGSNFTLKIRSTKLEDSAMYFCASTPLVTYNEQFFGPGTRLTVL.

V is TRBV28 and J is TRBJ1-2, with TRBD1 matching over 8 bases. With 2 bases clipped from V and 7 bases from J, the junction kept 9 bases outside the gene matches. Germline V CDR1 and CDR2: MDHEN, SYDVKM. The CDR3 runs 15 residues. The CDR3 region is CASSLAGGAFRGYTF. CDR3 bases: TGTGCCAGCAGTTTAGCAGGGGGCGCTTTCCGTGGCTACACCTTC.

The J gene is TRBJ1-1, the V gene TRBV29-1; TRBD1 might be the D (5 bases). The V end lost 6 bases, the J end lost 9 bases, and 14 bases lay between the germline ends. The CDR3 consists of 11 residues. CDR1 SQVTM and CDR2 ANQGSEA come from the germline V gene. In DNA form, the CDR3 reads TGCAGCGTCTCGGACAAGGCTCAAGCTTTCTTT. Translating gives CSVSDKAQAFF.

The V and J genes are TRBV5-4 and TRBJ1-4; D might be TRBD1 (6 bases). Germline V gene data show CDR1 as SGHNT and CDR2 as YYREEE (reference sequence). The CDR3 extends over 15 amino acids. Trimming shortened V by 1 base and J by 7 bases, and 14 bases separated the two germline ends. CDR3 residues: CASSLTQGRGEKLFF. The CDR3 DNA follows: TGTGCCAGCAGCTTGACGCAGGGGCGAGGTGAAAAACTGTTTTTT.

The V gene is TRBV7-2, the J gene TRBJ1-4, with TRBD1 identical over 7 bases. With 4 bases clipped from V and 6 bases from J, the junction kept 2 bases outside the gene matches. CDR1 and CDR2 from the germline V gene are SGHTA and FQGNSA. There are 13 residues in the CDR3. The CDR3 here is CASSSRGDEKLFF. CDR3 sequence (DNA): TGTGCCAGCAGCTCCAGGGGGGATGAAAAACTGTTTTTT.

This chain connects TRBV6-2 or TRBV6-3 to TRBJ2-7; D remains unclear. From germline, CDR1 is MNHEY and CDR2 SVGEGT. The CDR3 is 13 residues long. Deletions cut 1 base from V and 2 bases from J, with 6 bases between. CDR3 amino acids: CASSYFATYEQYF. The CDR3 region has the DNA TGTGCCAGCAGTTACTTCGCGACCTACGAGCAGTACTTC.

The CDR3 nucleotides read TGTGCCAGCAGCAAAAGGACAGGGGACACCGGGGAGCTGTTTTTT. Translation: CASSKRTGDTGELFF. The chain joins TRBV7-8 to TRBJ2-2; 9 nucleotides line up with TRBD1. The CDR3 length is 15 residues. Germline V CDR1 and CDR2: SGHVS, FQNEAQ. The junction had 4 bases not matched to a gene; V was cut back by 5 bases and J by 3 bases.

The CDR3: CASSQDRSHRTGNTIYF. For the CDR3, the DNA is TGCGCCAGCAGCCAAGATCGGAGCCATAGGACTGGAAACACCATATATTTT. V is TRBV4-1 and J is TRBJ1-3, with D unresolved. Per germline, CDR1 MGHRA and CDR2 YSYEKL. The CDR3 runs to 17 residues. V gave up 0 bases and J gave up 2 bases, with 14 bases separating them.

V and J are TRBV27 and TRBJ1-4; D call uncertain. The CDR3 has 14 residues. Per germline, CDR1 MNHEY and CDR2 SMNVEV (reference sequence). The germline V and J ends were trimmed by 3 bases and 3 bases, with 8 bases remaining between them. CDR3 nucleotide sequence: TGTGCCAGCAGTTTGCGGCCAGCTAATGAAAAACTGTTTTTT. Translated: CASSLRPANEKLFF.

CDR3 sequence reads: CASSHRGKGNSPLHF. In DNA, the CDR3 is TGTGCCAGCAGTCACAGGGGTAAGGGCAATTCACCCCTCCACTTT. This chain uses TRBV25-1 with TRBJ1-6; 7 nucleotides agree with TRBD1. Germline lookup yields CDR1 MGHDK and CDR2 SYGVNS. This CDR3 spans 15 amino acids. The V and J ends lost 5 bases and 7 bases, in that order; junction bases with no gene match: 8.

V is TRBV19 and J is TRBJ1-4, with D hard to call. Trimming shortened V by 2 bases and J by 4 bases, and 5 bases separated the two germline ends. CDR3 size: 13 residues. Germline V gives CDR1 LNHDA, CDR2 SQIVND (reference sequence). CDR3 sequence: CASSIMRNEKLFF. In nucleotides, the CDR3 is TGTGCCAGTAGTATAATGCGTAATGAAAAACTGTTTTTT.